Presented here are 17 T cell receptor beta chains from one specimen sequenced in a study of cytomegalovirus exposure and HLA in healthy donors. The PCR made use of 60 Vbeta and 13 Jbeta primers. Clones were sequenced by immunoSEQ multiplex PCR, and TCRdb holds only the in-frame ones, with some missing. The table lists about 140,000 clones, about three quarters of them singletons. Sample: PBMCs. The receptor source for this set is a male donor in good health and CMV-seronegative.

The gene calls are TRBV5-1 and TRBJ2-5, with 8 bases fitting TRBD1. Unmatched junction bases numbered 12, after V lost 6 bases and J lost 5 bases. There are 15 residues in the CDR3. The germline gives CDR1 SGHRS, CDR2 YFSETQ. The DNA for the CDR3 is TGCGCCAGCACCCGGGCCCAGGGGGCCGAGGAGACCCAGTACTTC. This sequence encodes CASTRAQGAEETQYF.

The rearrangement joins TRBV18 to TRBJ1-1, with 10 bases identical to TRBD1. CDR3 length equals 16 residues. Trimming cost V 2 bases and J 1 base; bases outside gene matches: 4. CDR1 and CDR2 (germline): KGHSH, LQKENI. CDR3: CASSPKTGGWNTEAFF. The DNA for the CDR3 is TGTGCCAGCTCACCAAAGACAGGGGGCTGGAACACTGAAGCTTTCTTT.

J is TRBJ1-4 and V is TRBV25-1; a possible D gene is TRBD1 (5 bases). The CDR3 contains 14 residues. V was shortened by 6 bases and J by 5 bases, with 13 bases between the two germline ends. Germline V gene lookup returns CDR1 MGHDK and CDR2 SYGVNS. This CDR3 is CASREGGTNEKLFF. The DNA for the CDR3 is TGTGCCAGCAGGGAAGGCGGGACGAATGAAAAACTGTTTTTT.

This clone was recorded once. The chain combines TRBV28 with TRBJ2-2, with D perhaps matching TRBD1 (6 bases). CDR1 and CDR2 from the germline V gene are MDHEN and SYDVKM. V lost 7 bases and J lost 4, with 16 bases in between. The CDR3 consists of 15 residues. CDR3 DNA sequence: TGTGCCAGCACCTCAGGACAGAGTGGCACCGGGGAGCTGTTTTTT. Residues: CASTSGQSGTGELFF.

This chain connects TRBV9 to TRBJ2-2; 10 nucleotides align to TRBD1. CDR3 length: 14 amino acids. CDR1 and CDR2 (germline): SGDLS, YYNGEE. The V and J ends lost 2 bases and 8 bases, in that order; junction bases with no gene match: 3. In DNA form, the CDR3 reads TGTGCCAGCAGCGTCGGACAGGGGGTAGGGGAGCTGTTTTTT. Its protein is CASSVGQGVGELFF.

The chain recombines TRBV5-1 with TRBJ1-2; possibly TRBD1 for D (6 bases). Germline values: CDR1 SGHRS, CDR2 YFSETQ. There are 14 residues in the CDR3. Trimming took off 1 base at V and 3 bases at J, with 10 bases between the two ends. The DNA for the CDR3 is TGCGCCAGCAGCTTGACAGGGTTAGACTATGGCTACACCTTC. Translating gives CASSLTGLDYGYTF.

This clone was counted a single time. V is TRBV7-2 and J is TRBJ1-2, with a tentative D call TRBD1 (5 bases). The CDR3 totals 16 residues. Germline-derived CDR1 and CDR2 are SGHTA and FQGNSA. Trimming pared 0 bases from V and 4 bases from J, leaving 15 bases between. CDR3 DNA: TGTGCCAGCAGCTTAGCGCCCTTGACGGGGGGCTATGGCTACACCTTC. Its protein product is CASSLAPLTGGYGYTF.

The rearrangement uses TRBV7-3 and TRBJ2-1; D call uncertain. The CDR3 totals 14 residues. Trimming shortened V by 5 bases and J by 6 bases, and 14 bases separated the two germline ends. Germline lookup yields CDR1 SGHTA and CDR2 FQGTGA. DNA of the CDR3: TGTGCCAGCAGCCCGATTACCAATAGCAATGAGCAGTTCTTC. Protein product: CASSPITNSNEQFF.

The chain uses TRBV27 and TRBJ1-1, with 7 nucleotides matching TRBD1. Trimming cost V 0 bases and J 1 base; bases outside gene matches: 2. Per the germline V gene, CDR1 is MNHEY and CDR2 is SMNVEV (reference sequence). The CDR3 runs 15 residues. As DNA, the CDR3 is TGTGCCAGCAGTTTATCGACAGGGAAGAACACTGAAGCTTTCTTT. Amino acids: CASSLSTGKNTEAFF.

This rearrangement joins TRBV9 to TRBJ1-5; 7 bases fit TRBD1. V gave up 0 bases and J gave up 7 bases; unmatched junction bases: 4. This CDR3 is 14 amino acids long. The germline CDR1 and CDR2 sequences are SGDLS and YYNGEE. CDR3 in DNA: TGTGCCAGCAGCGTAGCTCAGGGGGACCAGCCCCAGCATTTT. This encodes CASSVAQGDQPQHF.

The J gene is TRBJ2-5, the V gene TRBV19; D perhaps matches TRBD1 (6 bases). The last part of the DNA fits TRBJ2-7 better; the J call may be wrong. Germline CDR1 and CDR2: LNHDA and SQIVND (reference sequence). This CDR3 region has 12 residues. CDR3 amino acids: CASSGGAYEQYF. DNA of the CDR3: TGTGCCAGTAGTGGGGGCGCGTACGAGCAGTACTTC.

This clone is a singleton in its sample. The chain has TRBV11-2 and TRBJ2-7; TRBD2 might be the D (6 bases). CDR1 and CDR2 (germline): SGHAT, FQNNGV. With 1 base removed from V and 1 base from J, the gap between germline ends came to 11 bases. The CDR3 runs to 15 residues. The CDR3 bases are TGTGCCAGCAGCTTAGTAACCGGGACTTCCTACGAGCAGTACTTC. Protein: CASSLVTGTSYEQYF.

The chain recombines TRBV7-2 with TRBJ1-2; 7 bases are a match to TRBD1. V lost 4 bases and J lost 8; bases outside the gene matches: 13. This CDR3 region has 15 residues. Germline CDR1 SGHTA, CDR2 FQGNSA. CDR3 DNA: TGTGCCAGCAGCTCGCCGGGACAGAGTTTTAGAGGCTACACCTTC. This codes for CASSSPGQSFRGYTF.

Only one count was recorded for this clone. The V gene is TRBV4-3, the J gene TRBJ2-3, with 10 bases lining up with TRBD2. V lost 6 bases and J lost 1; bases outside the gene matches: 4. Germline loops: CDR1 LGHNA, CDR2 YSLEER. The CDR3 extends over 15 amino acids. The DNA of the CDR3 is TGCGCCAGCAGGTCTGGACTAGCGGGCACAGATACGCAGTATTTT. It yields the protein CASRSGLAGTDTQYF.

This chain uses TRBV10-3 with TRBJ2-4; no clear D gene. V lost 0 bases to trimming and J lost 0 bases, with 9 bases between them. CDR1 ENHRY and CDR2 SYGVKD come from the germline V gene. This CDR3 has 16 amino acids. This chain's CDR3 is CAISESPTVAKNIQYF. CDR3 nucleotides: TGTGCCATCAGTGAGTCCCCCACAGTAGCCAAAAACATTCAGTACTTC.

The V call is TRBV19, the J call TRBJ1-5, with D perhaps TRBD1 (5 bases). CDR3 length: 12 residues. Germline-derived CDR1 and CDR2 are LNHDA and SQIVND (reference sequence). The germline V and J ends were trimmed by 7 bases and 6 bases, with 10 bases remaining between them. The CDR3 coding sequence is TGTGCCAGTACCCGGGGGGGTCAGCCCCAGCATTTT. It encodes CASTRGGQPQHF.

V is TRBV5-8 and J is TRBJ1-5; TRBD1 matches at 8 bases. The CDR3 is made up of 15 amino acids. With V trimmed by 6 bases and J by 4 bases, 9 bases remained unmatched. In germline, CDR1 is SGHTS, CDR2 YDEGEE. The CDR3 nucleotides are TGTGCCAGCAACTTAGGACAGGGTTGGAATCAGCCCCAGCATTTT. Residues: CASNLGQGWNQPQHF.